This entry lists 30 T cell receptor beta chains sequenced from one sample in a study of regulatory T cells in long-lasting Graves disease. Time point indicated: newly diagnosed GD, antithyroid drugs for less than 3 months. The TCR library used RNA extracted from PBMCs. In building TCR beta libraries, iRepertoire HTBI primers were used together with Arm-PCR of CDR3 regions. Each CDR3 protein is one row after TCRdb ran MiXCR on the multiplex PCR reads. The table lists roughly 260,000 distinct CDR3 sequences, about 17% of them singletons. A further study also used this sample, focusing on T cells in Graves' hyperthyroidism and ophthalmopathy.

Material: peripheral blood mononuclear cells (PBMCs), obtained at new diagnosis, from a patient treated with antithyroid drugs. The receptors derive from a woman aged 30 to 39 with Graves disease.

This clonotype showed up many times. A read error may produce the germline difference seen at one junction end. The gene calls are TRBV6-1 and TRBJ1-5; unclear D gene. Germline V gene lookup returns CDR1 MNHNS and CDR2 SASEGT. This CDR3 is built from 14 residues. The CDR3 coding sequence is TGCGCCAGCAGACGGACGGGTAGCAATCAGCCCCAGCATTTT. It is translated as CASRRTGSNQPQHF.

This clonotype was observed at least ten times. The chain has TRBV6-1 and TRBJ1-2; the D gene is possibly TRBD1 (5 bases). From germline, CDR1 is MNHNS and CDR2 SASEGT. Trimming took off 8 bases at V and 6 bases at J, with 13 bases between the two ends. The CDR3 length is 12 residues. In DNA, the CDR3 is TGTGCCAGCCACGGGCAGGGTCATGGCTACACCTTC. This encodes CASHGQGHGYTF.

The sample holds many counts of this clonotype. V and J are TRBV5-8 and TRBJ2-2; D possibly corresponds to TRBD1 (5 bases). The germline V gene encodes CDR1 SGHTS and CDR2 YDEGEE. The CDR3 covers 14 residues. V was trimmed by 9 bases and J by 0 bases, leaving 12 bases between them. The CDR3 loop reads CANLDTANTGELFF. The CDR3 nucleotides read TGTGCCAACTTGGACACCGCGAACACCGGGGAGCTGTTTTTT.

Judged by abundance, this clonotype is medium-sized (0.01 to 0.1%). The chain is built from TRBV6-2 or TRBV6-3 and TRBJ1-1; TRBD1 is a possible D gene (5 bases). Germline V gene lookup returns CDR1 MNHEY and CDR2 SVGEGT. The CDR3 has 13 amino acids. V lost 5 bases to trimming and J lost 11 bases, with 18 bases between them. This CDR3 reads CASSRGTRIGAFF. The CDR3 DNA sequence: TGTGCCAGCAGTCGAGGGACTCGAATTGGGGCTTTCTTT.

This clonotype appeared many times. V usage is TRBV2 and J usage is TRBJ1-5; 7 bases match TRBD1. Germline V lookup: CDR1 SNHLY, CDR2 FYNNEI. The ends lost 2 bases at V and 3 bases at J; junction bases unmatched: 7. This CDR3 is built from 16 residues. CDR3 residues: CASSEQGGRDNQPQHF. CDR3 nucleotides: TGTGCCAGCAGTGAACAGGGGGGAAGAGACAATCAGCCCCAGCATTTT.

In this sample, this clonotype turned up a few times. The chain combines TRBV19 with TRBJ2-3; D possibly corresponds to TRBD2 (5 bases). V lost 2 bases and J lost 2, with 5 bases in between. The germline gives CDR1 LNHDA, CDR2 SQIVND (reference sequence). This CDR3 is 13 amino acids long. The chain's CDR3 is CASSILATDTQYF. CDR3 bases: TGTGCCAGTAGTATACTAGCCACAGATACGCAGTATTTT.

The chain recombines TRBV6-1 with TRBJ2-6; D unclear. Trimming stripped 6 bases from V and 4 bases from J, with 13 bases between. Germline CDR1 and CDR2: MNHNS and SASEGT. The CDR3 consists of 15 residues. The CDR3 DNA reads as TGTGCCAGCAGCCCCGCAGTGCCGGGGGCCAACGTCCTGACTTTC. The encoded protein is CASSPAVPGANVLTF.

A note on this clonotype: Given a much more abundant clone one base away, this may be a read error. The V gene is TRBV19, the J gene TRBJ1-5; no firm D call. The V gene lost 7 bases and the J gene lost 2 bases, with 12 bases spanning the gap. The length of the CDR3 is 14 residues. The germline V gene encodes CDR1 LNHDA and CDR2 SQIVND (reference sequence). The CDR3 DNA is TGTGCCAGTAATAACTGGAGGGGCAATCAGCCCCAGCATTTT. It is translated as CASNNWRGNQPQHF.

This clonotype has a count of ten or more. This chain connects TRBV18 to TRBJ1-1; D remains unclear. This CDR3 contains 15 residues. V lost 3 bases and J lost 0, with 11 bases in between. The germline V gene encodes CDR1 KGHSH and CDR2 LQKENI. CDR3 nucleotides: TGTGCCAGCTCACCGTTGTACACATTGAACACTGAAGCTTTCTTT. Translated: CASSPLYTLNTEAFF.

This clonotype showed up many times. The chain employs TRBV29-1 and TRBJ1-1, with 7 bases fitting TRBD1. The CDR3 length is 12 residues. The ends lost 8 bases at V and 3 bases at J; junction bases unmatched: 6. Germline values: CDR1 SQVTM, CDR2 ANQGSEA. The CDR3 here is CSINRGYTEAFF. The CDR3 DNA reads TGCAGCATAAACAGGGGCTACACTGAAGCTTTCTTT. Based on the CDR3 plus reference TRBV29-1 and TRBJ1-1, the full variable domain is SAVISQKPSRDICQRGTSLTIQCQVDSQVTMMFWYRQQPGQSLTLIATANQGSEATYESGFVIDKFPISRPNLTFSTLTVSNMSPEDSSIYLCSINRGYTEAFFGQGTRLTVV.

This clonotype was observed many times. V is TRBV2 and J is TRBJ1-3; possible D gene TRBD1, 5 bases. Trimming removed 10 bases at V and 8 bases at J, with 18 bases between. The CDR3 has 13 amino acids. Germline assignment: CDR1 SNHLY and CDR2 FYNNEI. The CDR3 sequence: CATSPDILDTIYF. The CDR3 DNA is TGTGCCACCTCACCGGACATCTTGGACACCATATATTTT.

The J gene is TRBJ1-2, the V gene TRBV5-1, with TRBD1 identical over 10 bases. There are 13 residues in the CDR3. The V gene end was trimmed by 6 bases and the J gene end by 3 bases; junction bases not matched to a gene: 2. The V gene's germline CDR1 is SGHRS and CDR2 YFSETQ. The CDR3 reads CASNGQGDYGYTF. The DNA for the CDR3 is TGCGCCAGCAACGGACAGGGGGACTATGGCTACACCTTC.

In its sample, this clonotype was seen many times. The V and J genes are TRBV7-9 and TRBJ2-3; 13 bases match TRBD2. The CDR3 is made up of 15 amino acids. Germline V gene data show CDR1 as SEHNR and CDR2 as FQNEAQ (reference sequence). Trimming at V came to 11 bases and at J to 1 base, leaving 6 bases not matched to a gene. The CDR3 protein is CADGGTSGGTDTQYF. CDR3 bases: TGTGCCGACGGGGGGACTAGCGGGGGCACAGATACGCAGTATTTT.

This clonotype showed up many times. The J gene is TRBJ1-2, the V gene TRBV3-1; D remains ambiguous. The length of the CDR3 is 13 residues. V was cut by 0 bases and J by 4 bases, with 6 bases left in between. The germline V gene has CDR1 LGHDT and CDR2 YNNKEL (reference sequence). The CDR3: CASSQDRIYGYTF. The CDR3 DNA reads TGTGCCAGCAGCCAAGACAGAATCTATGGCTACACCTTC.

This clonotype is a singleton in its sample. The chain carries TRBV6-2 or TRBV6-3 and TRBJ1-1; no reliable D call. The CDR3 is 15 amino acids. Germline V CDR1 and CDR2: MNHEY, SVGEGT. Trimming stripped 5 bases from V and 0 bases from J, with 13 bases between. CDR3 nucleotides: TGTGCCAGCAGTGAGGGCAGGAGTATGAACACTGAAGCTTTCTTT. Translated, it gives CASSEGRSMNTEAFF.

The sample holds many counts of this clonotype. The chain combines TRBV7-3 with TRBJ1-1; D is ambiguous. V lost 5 bases and J lost 4, with 14 bases in between. The CDR3 has 14 amino acids. Germline V CDR1 and CDR2: SGHTA, FQGTGA. DNA for the CDR3: TGTGCCAGCAGCCCAACCGGGAGCCTCACTGAAGCTTTCTTT. This gives the protein CASSPTGSLTEAFF. Full variable domain (remainder filled in from reference TRBV7-3 and TRBJ1-1): GAGVSQTPSNKVTEKGKYVELRCDPISGHTALYWYRQSLGQGPEFLIYFQGTGAADDSGLPNDRFFAVRPEGSVSTLKIQRTERGDSAVYLCASSPTGSLTEAFFGQGTRLTVV.

This clonotype was found a few times. This chain uses TRBV9 with TRBJ2-3; perhaps D is TRBD1 or TRBD2 (6 bases each). This CDR3 is built from 16 residues. Germline CDR1 reads SGDLS; CDR2 reads YYNGEE. Trimming pared 0 bases from V and 4 bases from J, leaving 15 bases between. CDR3 DNA: TGTGCCAGCAGCGTAGCTGCAGGGGAGGAGGCAGATACGCAGTATTTT. It is translated as CASSVAAGEEADTQYF.

The table lists this clonotype with many counts. This chain connects TRBV7-2 to TRBJ1-6; D perhaps matches TRBD1 (6 bases). V lost 6 bases, J lost 9 bases, and 12 bases lay in between. CDR3 length: 13 residues. Germline values: CDR1 SGHTA, CDR2 FQGNSA. CDR3 bases: TGTGCCAGCAGACCGCGGGGGGCTTCACCCCTCCACTTT. The encoded protein is CASRPRGASPLHF.

This clonotype was picked up many times. The CDR3 region is CASSPYVGEAFF. CDR3 sequence (DNA): TGTGCCAGCTCACCATATGTTGGTGAAGCTTTCTTT. The chain employs TRBV18 and TRBJ1-1; D is unresolved. Trimming shortened V by 2 bases and J by 7 bases, and 8 bases separated the two germline ends. There are 12 residues in the CDR3. The germline gives CDR1 KGHSH, CDR2 LQKENI.

As regards this clonotype: This CDR3 fails to terminate in the conserved phenylalanine or tryptophan, so it likely reflects a read error. The chain recombines TRBV11-2 with TRBJ2-7; a weak D match, TRBD1 (5 bases). The germline gives CDR1 SGHAT, CDR2 FQNNGV. Trimming pared 0 bases from V and 1 base from J, leaving 19 bases between. The CDR3 consists of 18 residues. The CDR3 DNA reads TGTGCCAGCAGCTTAGATCGGAGTTTCGTGGACACATCCTACGAGCAGTACCTC. It codes for CASSLDRSFVDTSYEQYL.

This clonotype was counted between two and nine times. V usage is TRBV7-8 and J usage is TRBJ2-3, with 9 bases that match TRBD1. CDR1 is SGHVS, CDR2 FQNEAQ, per germline. The ends lost 5 bases at V and 2 bases at J; junction bases unmatched: 8. There are 16 residues in the CDR3. The CDR3 loop reads CASSAHRGRATDTQYF. In nucleotides, the CDR3 is TGTGCCAGCAGCGCCCACAGGGGGCGCGCCACAGATACGCAGTATTTT.

The sample holds many counts of this clonotype. The chain employs TRBV7-3 and TRBJ1-1; D uncertain. Trimming cost V 2 bases and J 4 bases, with 14 bases left between them. This CDR3 region has 15 residues. The germline gives CDR1 SGHTA, CDR2 FQGTGA. The CDR3 bases are TGTGCCAGCAGCTTAGTTGGAGGGAGGACCACTGAAGCTTTCTTT. This sequence encodes CASSLVGGRTTEAFF. Full variable domain (remainder filled in from reference TRBV7-3 and TRBJ1-1): GAGVSQTPSNKVTEKGKYVELRCDPISGHTALYWYRQSLGQGPEFLIYFQGTGAADDSGLPNDRFFAVRPEGSVSTLKIQRTERGDSAVYLCASSLVGGRTTEAFFGQGTRLTVV.

The chain carries TRBV5-1 and TRBJ2-1, with 9 bases fitting TRBD1. Germline CDR1 reads SGHRS; CDR2 reads YFSETQ. Germline trimming cut 0 bases from V and 8 bases from J; bases unmatched to any gene: 6. This CDR3 spans 15 amino acids. The CDR3 is CASSLEGQGSYEQFF. CDR3 bases: TGCGCCAGCAGCTTGGAGGGACAGGGATCCTATGAGCAGTTCTTC.

The chain is built from TRBV4-1 and TRBJ1-1; D not certain. CDR3 length equals 15 residues. The germline CDR1 and CDR2 sequences are MGHRA and YSYEKL. V dropped 0 bases and J dropped 4 bases, with 12 bases sitting between them. As DNA, the CDR3 is TGCGCCAGCAGCCAAGATCGGTGGATTGGCACTGAAGCTTTCTTT. Its translation is CASSQDRWIGTEAFF.

This clonotype appeared many times. This chain joins TRBV3-1 and TRBJ1-2; no reliable D call. There are 16 residues in the CDR3. Germline CDR1 and CDR2: LGHDT and YNNKEL (reference sequence). Trimming shortened V by 2 bases and J by 2 bases, and 15 bases separated the two germline ends. The CDR3 loop is CASSQYFRTENYGYTF. DNA of the CDR3: TGTGCCAGCAGCCAATACTTCCGGACGGAGAACTATGGCTACACCTTC.

This clonotype was recorded at least ten times. The chain couples TRBV20-1 to TRBJ1-4; 7 nucleotides agree with TRBD1. This CDR3 spans 14 amino acids. Per germline, CDR1 DFQATT and CDR2 SNEGSKA (reference sequence). The V segment lost 0 bases and the J segment 6 bases; nucleotides outside the gene matches: 4. The CDR3 DNA is TGCAGTGCTAGAGAAGGGGGCGCACATGAAAAACTGTTTTTT. Amino acids: CSAREGGAHEKLFF.

This clonotype was counted ten times or more. The chain recombines TRBV20-1 with TRBJ1-6; TRBD1 agrees at 7 bases. V gave up 3 bases and J gave up 8 bases; unmatched junction bases: 4. Germline-derived CDR1 and CDR2 are DFQATT and SNEGSKA (reference sequence). This CDR3 has 13 amino acids. The CDR3 sequence: CSARVDRDSPLHF. DNA for the CDR3: TGCAGTGCTAGGGTCGACAGGGATTCACCCCTCCACTTT.

The gene calls are TRBV2 and TRBJ2-2; weak D call: TRBD1 (5 bases). V lost 4 bases, J lost 2 bases, and 8 bases lay in between. The CDR3 length is 14 residues. Germline CDR1 and CDR2: SNHLY and FYNNEI. The CDR3 here is CASSGGGNTGELFF. CDR3 in DNA: TGTGCCAGCAGTGGGGGCGGTAACACCGGGGAGCTGTTTTTT.

This clonotype was observed at least ten times. This chain links TRBV18 with TRBJ1-2, with TRBD1 matching 10 bases. Losses at the gene ends were 3 bases for V and 7 bases for J; bases not matched to a gene: 11. Germline V CDR1 and CDR2: KGHSH, LQKENI. This CDR3 contains 16 residues. For the CDR3, the DNA is TGTGCCAGCTCACCGGGGGGACCGGGACAGGGGATTGGCTACACCTTC. Residues: CASSPGGPGQGIGYTF.

Ten or more counts support this clonotype. The chain is built from TRBV12-3 or TRBV12-4 and TRBJ1-5, with TRBD1 matching over 7 bases. This CDR3 comprises 13 residues. Trimming took 6 bases from V and 5 from J; bases not matched to a gene: 4. The CDR3 protein is CASRDRSHQPQHF. The CDR3 DNA is TGTGCCAGCAGGGACAGGTCCCATCAGCCCCAGCATTTT.